A single T cell receptor beta chain is shown here with its context. The method was immunoSEQ multiplex PCR; TCRdb's version includes in-frame clones alone and lacks a portion of them. The sample contains 150,000 or so clones, about 90% of which appear only once. This sample is part of a study of blood T cell repertoires in COVID-19. CDR1 and CDR2 from the germline V gene are MNHEY and SVGEGT. Trimming pared 5 bases from V and 3 bases from J, leaving 17 bases between. This CDR3 comprises 15 residues. The chain employs TRBV6-2 or TRBV6-3 and TRBJ2-7; the D gene is possibly TRBD2 (6 bases). The sample taken for sequencing was PBMCs or T cells enriched from blood (not recorded which). This clonotype originated in a woman in her 50s who had recovered from COVID-19. The CDR3 protein is CASSPLTSLGYEQYF. CDR3 DNA sequence: TGTGCCAGCAGTCCCCTGACTAGTTTAGGCTACGAGCAGTACTTC.